The T cell receptor beta chain under discussion was sequenced for a study of type 1 regulatory T cells. Study at large: This in vitro CD4 product, T-allo10, is enriched for Tr1 cells and alloantigen-specific. Study results and caveats: Tr1 cells had a more restricted TCR repertoire than non-Tr1 cells.

TCRdb fed the reads into MiXCR, producing one record per CDR3 protein. The sample lists more than 60,000 distinct CDR3 sequences, approximately 67% seen once, with approximately 1.8% in the top ten. Turning to this clonotype: Its antigen remains unidentified.

Per germline, CDR1 SNHLY and CDR2 FYNNEI. Between the trimmed V and J ends, which lost 5 bases and 4 bases, there was a span of 17 bases. This CDR3 has 15 amino acids. The clonotype originates from a human donor in good health. The sample consisted of cultured non-Tr1 T cells, either the whole culture or a sorted T cell fraction (not recorded which). The chain recombines TRBV2 with TRBJ1-1, with D possibly matching TRBD1 (6 bases). In DNA, the CDR3 is TGTGCCAGCAGTAGGGAAGGGGGTACGGGCACTGAAGCTTTCTTT. It codes for CASSREGGTGTEAFF.